A single sample is the source of the 27 T cell receptor beta chains below, sequenced in a study of radiotherapy plus CTLA-4 blockade in lung cancer. Measured with immunoSEQ multiplex PCR; TCRdb has only the in-frame clones, and not every one. The profile shows over 100,000 clones, approximately 80% of them singletons. The starting material was peripheral blood, obtained from a patient treated with radiotherapy plus ipilimumab. The receptors were sampled from a human donor with non-small cell lung cancer that progressed on radiotherapy plus ipilimumab. Some clones in this sample may be carry-over from other donors' samples.

In its sample, this clone was seen once. The chain joins TRBV7-3 to TRBJ2-4; TRBD1 matches 7 bases. Per germline, CDR1 SGHTA and CDR2 FQGTGA. V dropped 5 bases and J dropped 9; count of bases not matched to a gene: 7. The CDR3 covers 13 residues. The CDR3 loop is CASSLQGRGIQYF. CDR3 coding DNA: TGTGCCAGCAGCCTACAGGGGCGAGGCATTCAGTACTTC.

V gene TRBV6-5 combines with J gene TRBJ2-3; TRBD1 might be the D (6 bases). The CDR3 has 15 amino acids. Germline-derived CDR1 and CDR2 are MNHEY and SVGAGI. V lost 0 bases and J 4 bases, leaving 11 bases between the germline ends. The CDR3 sequence is CASSYSGQIADTQYF. CDR3 DNA: TGTGCCAGCAGTTACTCAGGACAGATCGCAGATACGCAGTATTTT.

This clone was counted once. V usage is TRBV7-9 and J usage is TRBJ2-7; D may be TRBD1 (6 bases). Between the trimmed V and J ends, which lost 5 bases and 0 bases, there was a span of 11 bases. There are 14 residues in the CDR3. Germline V CDR1 and CDR2: SEHNR, FQNEAQ (reference sequence). In nucleotides, the CDR3 is TGTGCCAGCAGCCTCAACAGGGACTCCTACGAGCAGTACTTC. This codes for CASSLNRDSYEQYF.

The chain links TRBV7-3 to TRBJ2-5, with no clear D. The CDR3 is 13 residues long. Trimming pared 1 base from V and 2 bases from J, leaving 5 bases between. The germline gives CDR1 SGHTA, CDR2 FQGTGA. The CDR3 coding sequence is TGTGCCAGCAGCTTAATGGTGCAAGAGACCCAGTACTTC. This encodes CASSLMVQETQYF. Using reference TRBV7-3 and TRBJ2-5 for the parts outside the CDR3, the full variable domain is GAGVSQTPSNKVTEKGKYVELRCDPISGHTALYWYRQSLGQGPEFLIYFQGTGAADDSGLPNDRFFAVRPEGSVSTLKIQRTERGDSAVYLCASSLMVQETQYFGPGTRLLVL.

The rearrangement uses TRBV5-4 and TRBJ2-3, with 12 bases fitting TRBD2. The germline CDR1 and CDR2 sequences are SGHNT and YYREEE (reference sequence). V dropped 5 bases and J dropped 0; count of bases not matched to a gene: 7. This CDR3 has 17 amino acids. CDR3 sequence: CASRGLAGTSSTDTQYF. In DNA, the CDR3 is TGTGCCAGCAGAGGACTAGCGGGGACGAGTAGCACAGATACGCAGTATTTT.

The gene calls are TRBV6-6 and TRBJ1-1; D gene ambiguous. Trimming shortened V by 0 bases and J by 3 bases, and 11 bases separated the two germline ends. This CDR3 has 15 amino acids. Germline V gene lookup returns CDR1 MNHNY and CDR2 SVGAGI (reference sequence). The CDR3 region is CASSYSATVYTEAFF. As DNA, the CDR3 is TGTGCCAGCAGTTACTCGGCGACGGTCTACACTGAAGCTTTCTTT.

The rearrangement uses TRBV7-2 and TRBJ2-7; TRBD1 is a possible D gene (6 bases). There are 18 residues in the CDR3. The V end lost 1 base, the J end lost 3 bases, and 22 bases lay between the germline ends. Germline CDR1 is SGHTA and CDR2 is FQGNSA. CDR3 protein: CASSLDVGGGREGYEQYF. The CDR3 region has the DNA TGTGCCAGCAGCTTAGATGTCGGTGGGGGCAGGGAAGGCTACGAGCAGTACTTC.

The chain has TRBV6-1 and TRBJ1-6, with a possible D match to TRBD1 (5 bases). The CDR3 sequence is 15 residues long. The germline V and J ends were trimmed by 6 bases and 10 bases, with 19 bases remaining between them. The germline V gene has CDR1 MNHNS and CDR2 SASEGT. The CDR3 region has the DNA TGTGCCAGCAGGACGGGTAGTCAGGGAGGATCACCCCTCCACTTT. Protein: CASRTGSQGGSPLHF.

The rearrangement joins TRBV4-2 to TRBJ2-7, with TRBD2 identical over 12 bases. The V gene end was trimmed by 1 base and the J gene end by 4 bases; junction bases not matched to a gene: 5. Germline V gene sequence: CDR1 LGHNA, CDR2 YNFKEQ. The CDR3 is made up of 16 amino acids. For the CDR3, the DNA is TGTGCCAGCAGCCAAGGTCCCCTAGCGGGGGGGTACGAGCAGTACTTC. This translates into CASSQGPLAGGYEQYF.

V is TRBV27 and J is TRBJ1-2, with TRBD1 identical over 11 bases. V dropped 7 bases and J dropped 4; count of bases not matched to a gene: 5. There are 14 residues in the CDR3. Germline values: CDR1 MNHEY, CDR2 SMNVEV (reference sequence). CDR3 region: CASKGQGVSYGYTF. The CDR3 nucleotides are TGTGCCAGCAAGGGACAGGGGGTGTCCTATGGCTACACCTTC.

V and J are TRBV10-2 and TRBJ1-1; D may be TRBD1 (5 bases). The CDR3 length is 14 residues. Trimming pared 6 bases from V and 6 bases from J, leaving 17 bases between. Germline CDR1 WSHSY, CDR2 SAAADI. The CDR3, as DNA: TGCGCCAGCAGGACGGGGCAGGGATGGGCTGAAGCTTTCTTT. Translated, it gives CASRTGQGWAEAFF.

This clone was counted once. V usage is TRBV18 and J usage is TRBJ1-1; D is undetermined. CDR3 length: 14 residues. Germline values: CDR1 KGHSH, CDR2 LQKENI. V lost 3 bases and J 5 bases, leaving 13 bases between the germline ends. The CDR3 here is CASSPTDGLTEAFF. In DNA form, the CDR3 reads TGTGCCAGCTCACCCACCGACGGTCTTACTGAAGCTTTCTTT.

The V and J genes are TRBV6-5 and TRBJ2-7; D gene ambiguous. This CDR3 spans 13 amino acids. From germline, CDR1 is MNHEY and CDR2 SVGAGI. The germline V and J ends were trimmed by 3 bases and 4 bases, with 10 bases remaining between them. CDR3 bases: TGTGCCAGCAGTTATATTGTGAGTTACGAGCAGTACTTC. Translated: CASSYIVSYEQYF.

V and J are TRBV10-3 and TRBJ2-3, with no clear D. V was cut by 10 bases and J by 6 bases, with 17 bases left in between. In germline, CDR1 is ENHRY, CDR2 SYGVKD. This CDR3 spans 13 amino acids. The CDR3 nucleotides read TGTGCCACCCAGGAACACTCCCCCGATACGCAGTATTTT. Protein product: CATQEHSPDTQYF.

V is TRBV29-1 and J is TRBJ1-5; D is perhaps TRBD1 (5 bases). The germline V gene encodes CDR1 SQVTM and CDR2 ANQGSEA. There are 14 residues in the CDR3. V was clipped by 5 bases and J by 6 bases, with 17 bases between them. CDR3 DNA: TGCAGCGTTCGCTCGGGGGGAACGGGTCAGCCCCAGCATTTT. It is translated as CSVRSGGTGQPQHF. Full variable domain (outside the CDR3, taken from reference TRBV29-1 and TRBJ1-5): SAVISQKPSRDICQRGTSLTIQCQVDSQVTMMFWYRQQPGQSLTLIATANQGSEATYESGFVIDKFPISRPNLTFSTLTVSNMSPEDSSIYLCSVRSGGTGQPQHFGDGTRLSIL.

J is TRBJ1-3 and V is TRBV4-2; D gene ambiguous. Per germline, CDR1 LGHNA and CDR2 YNFKEQ. This CDR3 spans 19 amino acids. V lost 4 bases, J lost 1 base, and 23 bases lay in between. This CDR3 is CASSRVQFGVTGSGNTIYF. CDR3 sequence (DNA): TGTGCCAGCAGCCGGGTCCAATTCGGGGTTACGGGTTCTGGAAACACCATATATTTT.

V gene TRBV4-2 combines with J gene TRBJ2-1; D is undetermined. The V gene's germline CDR1 is LGHNA and CDR2 YNFKEQ. V was pared by 0 bases and J by 5 bases, with 8 bases between. The CDR3 totals 14 residues. The CDR3 DNA reads TGTGCCAGCAGCCAAGATGCGTGGGACAATGAGCAGTTCTTC. This encodes CASSQDAWDNEQFF.

The chain joins TRBV9 to TRBJ2-2, with 7 bases identical to TRBD2. CDR3 length equals 16 residues. J was trimmed by 4 bases and V by 4 bases; bases with no gene match: 10. Germline CDR1 and CDR2: SGDLS and YYNGEE. The CDR3: CASSPQGSGLTGELFF. The CDR3 nucleotides are TGTGCCAGCAGCCCCCAGGGTAGCGGGCTCACCGGGGAGCTGTTTTTT.

As to this clone: The identical CDR3 is also encoded by other nucleotide sequences in the sample. The rearrangement uses TRBV7-3 and TRBJ2-1; tentatively, D is TRBD1 or TRBD2 (7 bases each). Trimming left V 3 bases short and J 5 bases short, with 11 bases between. Germline V gives CDR1 SGHTA, CDR2 FQGTGA. The CDR3 spans 14 residues. The CDR3 sequence is CASSLTGRDNEQFF. The DNA of the CDR3 is TGTGCCAGCAGCTTGACAGGGAGGGACAATGAGCAGTTCTTC.

The CDR3 DNA reads TGCGCCAGCAGCCGAGGGAAGGACAGCTTCTATGGCTACACCTTC. Protein: CASSRGKDSFYGYTF. The V and J genes are TRBV4-3 and TRBJ1-2; the D gene is possibly TRBD1 (6 bases). The CDR3 covers 15 residues. V lost 4 bases, J lost 4 bases, and 16 bases lay in between. Germline CDR1 LGHNA, CDR2 YSLEER.

The rearrangement uses TRBV27 and TRBJ1-4; the match to TRBD1 covers 10 bases. The CDR3 length is 15 residues. Trimming took 6 bases from V and 7 from J; bases not matched to a gene: 8. Germline V lookup: CDR1 MNHEY, CDR2 SMNVEV (reference sequence). Here the CDR3 DNA reads TGTGCCAGCAGCCTTTGGACAGGGGGGGCTGAAAAACTGTTTTTT. Residues: CASSLWTGGAEKLFF.

This clone was picked up one time. The chain uses TRBV7-3 and TRBJ2-2, with 8 bases lining up with TRBD1. Losses at the gene ends were 5 bases for V and 3 bases for J; bases not matched to a gene: 8. The CDR3 totals 16 residues. Germline V lookup: CDR1 SGHTA, CDR2 FQGTGA. The CDR3 nucleotides are TGTGCCAGCAGCCCTAGACAGGGGTGGGACACCGGGGAGCTGTTTTTT. This sequence encodes CASSPRQGWDTGELFF.

The genes are TRBV10-3 and TRBJ2-1; 10 bases are a match to TRBD2. The CDR3 is made up of 14 amino acids. From germline, CDR1 is ENHRY and CDR2 SYGVKD. V lost 6 bases, J lost 7 bases, and 6 bases stayed unmatched. This CDR3 is CAISRPAGGNEQFF. For the CDR3, the DNA is TGTGCCATCAGCCGGCCAGCGGGGGGGAATGAGCAGTTCTTC.

This chain connects TRBV6-6 to TRBJ2-6; tentatively, D is TRBD1 or TRBD2 (5 bases each). The CDR3 contains 15 residues. Germline loops: CDR1 MNHNY, CDR2 SVGAGI (reference sequence). The V end lost 2 bases, the J end lost 2 bases, and 7 bases lay between the germline ends. The CDR3: CASSYMGAGANVLTF. CDR3 sequence (DNA): TGTGCCAGCAGTTACATGGGGGCTGGGGCCAACGTCCTGACTTTC.

The rearrangement uses TRBV9 and TRBJ2-3; D perhaps matches TRBD2 (5 bases). V was cut by 3 bases and J by 8 bases, with 19 bases left in between. CDR1 SGDLS and CDR2 YYNGEE come from the germline V gene. The CDR3 extends over 15 amino acids. The CDR3 loop reads CASSGSGESDGTQYF. As DNA, the CDR3 is TGTGCCAGCAGCGGATCCGGGGAGTCCGATGGTACGCAGTATTTT. Using reference TRBV9 and TRBJ2-3 for the parts outside the CDR3, the full variable domain is DSGVTQTPKHLITATGQRVTLRCSPRSGDLSVYWYQQSLDQGLQFLIQYYNGEERAKGNILERFSAQQFPDLHSELNLSSLELGDSALYFCASSGSGESDGTQYFGPGTRLTVL.

The gene calls are TRBV19 and TRBJ2-2; TRBD1 matches 7 bases. The germline V gene encodes CDR1 LNHDA and CDR2 SQIVND (reference sequence). The CDR3 covers 16 residues. J was trimmed by 4 bases and V by 4 bases; bases with no gene match: 9. The CDR3: CASSTSVRGFTGELFF. For the CDR3, the DNA is TGTGCCAGTAGTACCTCGGTCAGGGGGTTCACCGGGGAGCTGTTTTTT. Based on the CDR3 plus reference TRBV19 and TRBJ2-2, the full variable domain is DGGITQSPKYLFRKEGQNVTLSCEQNLNHDAMYWYRQDPGQGLRLIYYSQIVNDFQKGDIAEGYSVSREKKESFPLTVTSAQKNPTAFYLCASSTSVRGFTGELFFGEGSRLTVL.

The rearrangement uses TRBV16 and TRBJ1-1; 7 bases are shared with TRBD1. Germline trimming cut 3 bases from V and 3 bases from J; bases unmatched to any gene: 1. This CDR3 has 13 amino acids. Germline CDR1 is KGHSY and CDR2 is FQNENV. In DNA form, the CDR3 reads TGTGCCAGCAGCCAGACAGGGTACACTGAAGCTTTCTTT. As protein: CASSQTGYTEAFF.